Detailed here is one T cell receptor (beta chain). As yet, its antigen is unknown. Use of 60 Vbeta and 13 Jbeta primers characterized the PCR. The method was immunoSEQ multiplex PCR; TCRdb's version includes in-frame clones alone and lacks a portion of them. The repertoire holds approximately 100,000 clones, with roughly three quarters as singletons. This specimen belongs to a study of cytomegalovirus exposure and HLA in healthy donors. Study findings and constraints: Researchers catalogued roughly 150 TCR beta chains as cytomegalovirus-associated. Across donors, presence/absence analyses took sequencing depth to be roughly uniform.

V was clipped by 6 bases and J by 0 bases, with 14 bases between them. This CDR3 region has 15 residues. Per the germline V gene, CDR1 is ENHRY and CDR2 is SYGVKD. The sequence was collected from a female donor in good health and CMV-seropositive. The chain is built from TRBV10-3 and TRBJ1-1; D is unresolved. Sequencing input: PBMCs. CDR3 protein: CAISSSGNMNTEAFF. The CDR3 nucleotides are TGTGCCATCAGCTCCTCCGGGAACATGAACACTGAAGCTTTCTTT.